The next 12 T cell receptor beta chains were all read from a single sample in a study of shared clonotypes between healthy human individuals. Data came from immunoSEQ multiplex PCR; TCRdb stores just in-frame clones and leaves some out. The sample yields under 200,000 clones, about 93% seen once. Specimen: naive CD4+ T cells sorted from blood. The subset here: CD45RA+ positively selected. Source of these receptors: a woman aged 30 to 39 in good health.

The chain employs TRBV5-6 and TRBJ2-1; perhaps TRBD1 as D (6 bases). CDR1 is SGHDT, CDR2 YYEEEE, per germline. Trimming stripped 3 bases from V and 4 bases from J, with 8 bases between. The CDR3 is made up of 13 amino acids. This CDR3 reads CASSSGQYNEQFF. DNA of the CDR3: TGTGCCAGCAGCTCTGGACAGTACAATGAGCAGTTCTTC.

The gene calls are TRBV5-1 and TRBJ2-6, with D perhaps assigned TRBD1 or TRBD2 (6 bases each). The V end was cut by 7 bases, the J end by 1 base, with 15 bases between. Germline CDR1 is SGHRS and CDR2 is YFSETQ. The CDR3 is 16 amino acids. CDR3 nucleotides: TGCGCCAGCGTTGGGACTCAGGGGTCTGGGGCCAACGTCCTGACTTTC. It encodes CASVGTQGSGANVLTF.

This clone was observed a few times. As DNA, the CDR3 is TGTGCCAGCAGTTTTAGGGACGAGCAGTACTTC. Encoded protein: CASSFRDEQYF. The V gene is TRBV28, the J gene TRBJ2-7, with D unclear. The CDR3 is 11 amino acids. V was trimmed by 3 bases and J by 5 bases, leaving 5 bases between them. The germline V gene has CDR1 MDHEN and CDR2 SYDVKM. The entire variable domain, with the rest obtained from reference TRBV28 and TRBJ2-7, is as follows: DVKVTQSSRYLVKRTGEKVFLECVQDMDHENMFWYRQDPGLGLRLIYFSYDVKMKEKGDIPEGYSVSREKKERFSLILESASTNQTSMYLCASSFRDEQYFGPGTRLTVT.

The genes are TRBV19 and TRBJ2-7, with 8 nucleotides matching TRBD1. CDR1 LNHDA and CDR2 SQIVND come from the germline V gene (reference sequence). J gave up 2 bases and V 4 bases, and 1 base lay outside the gene matches. There are 13 residues in the CDR3. Here the CDR3 reads CASSRTGTYEQYF. CDR3 coding DNA: TGTGCCAGTAGTAGGACAGGGACCTACGAGCAGTACTTC.

This CDR3 is CASSPAGLRPSYEQYF. In nucleotides, the CDR3 is TGTGCCAGCAGTCCGGCGGGGCTACGGCCCTCCTACGAGCAGTACTTC. The chain couples TRBV28 to TRBJ2-7; D perhaps matches TRBD2 (6 bases). The CDR3 runs to 16 residues. CDR1 is MDHEN and CDR2 is SYDVKM in the germline V gene. The ends were cut back, 5 bases at V and 0 bases at J, with 17 bases in the middle.

This chain connects TRBV7-9 to TRBJ2-3; 8 bases match TRBD1. The CDR3 is 16 residues long. Germline V gene lookup returns CDR1 SEHNR and CDR2 FQNEAQ (reference sequence). V gave up 6 bases and J gave up 3 bases; unmatched junction bases: 11. The CDR3 nucleotides read TGTGCCAGCAGGGGGACAGGCCGTCGGAGAACAGATACGCAGTATTTT. Protein product: CASRGTGRRRTDTQYF.

This chain connects TRBV28 to TRBJ1-2; D remains unclear. This CDR3 contains 14 residues. Germline lookup yields CDR1 MDHEN and CDR2 SYDVKM. Trimming removed 4 bases from V and 8 bases from J, with 17 bases in between. The CDR3 DNA reads as TGTGCCAGCAGTTCCCAGGACGCCGGCCTCGGCTACACCTTC. Amino acid sequence: CASSSQDAGLGYTF.

The chain combines TRBV18 with TRBJ1-1; 8 positions agree with TRBD1. CDR1 is KGHSH, CDR2 LQKENI, per germline. CDR3 length: 15 amino acids. Trimming took 1 base from V and 2 from J; bases not matched to a gene: 3. Written as DNA, the CDR3 is TGTGCCAGCTCACCACTACCAGGGGGCAACACTGAAGCTTTCTTT. The encoded protein is CASSPLPGGNTEAFF.

The V and J genes are TRBV7-9 and TRBJ2-1, with TRBD2 matching 7 bases. Germline V lookup: CDR1 SEHNR, CDR2 FQNEAQ (reference sequence). The CDR3 loop spans 17 amino acids. Germline trimming cut 5 bases from V and 0 bases from J; bases unmatched to any gene: 10. The CDR3 DNA reads as TGTGCCAGCAGCCCGGGAGGTGTGGGTAGCTCCTACAATGAGCAGTTCTTC. This gives the protein CASSPGGVGSSYNEQFF.

This rearrangement joins TRBV30 to TRBJ1-1, with 9 bases matching TRBD1. V lost 3 bases, J lost 0 bases, and 2 bases stayed unmatched. The germline V gene encodes CDR1 GTSNPN and CDR2 SVGIG (reference sequence). This CDR3 has 14 residues. In nucleotides, the CDR3 is TGTGCCTGGAGGGGACAGGGATTGAACACTGAAGCTTTCTTT. This translates into CAWRGQGLNTEAFF.

The chain recombines TRBV27 with TRBJ2-5; no clear D gene. The CDR3 covers 11 residues. V dropped 11 bases and J dropped 4 bases, with 11 bases sitting between them. From germline, CDR1 is MNHEY and CDR2 SMNVEV (reference sequence). CDR3 coding DNA: TGTGCCGCAAGCCCTCTAGAGACCCAGTACTTC. This codes for CAASPLETQYF.

CDR3 nucleotides: TGTGCCAGTACGGAGGGGAATCAGCCCCAGCATTTT. Translation gives CASTEGNQPQHF. This chain uses TRBV19 with TRBJ1-5, with D possibly matching TRBD1 (5 bases). The ends were cut back, 7 bases at V and 4 bases at J, with 8 bases in the middle. Germline V gene data show CDR1 as LNHDA and CDR2 as SQIVND (reference sequence). CDR3 length equals 12 residues.